This T cell receptor (beta chain) derives from a study of cytomegalovirus exposure and HLA in healthy donors. Study-level information: Earlier results showed 120 million or so unique TCR beta sequences derived from approximately 180 million T cells. Study-level points and caveats: Across donors, most TCRs were seen rarely, yet some public ones were widespread.

Looked up from germline, CDR1 is MNHEY and CDR2 is SVGAGI. The CDR3 runs to 14 residues. The junction had 10 bases not matched to a gene; V was cut back by 10 bases and J by 1 base. This clone was recorded only once. Antigen unknown. The study ran its PCR with 60 Vbeta and 13 Jbeta primers. Assay: immunoSEQ multiplex PCR; the TCRdb copy retains only in-frame clones and omits some. Found here are 120,000 or so clones, nearly 80% of them singletons; the top ten hold over 5.5%. Sequencing was performed on PBMCs. The TCR sequence derives from a woman aged 40 to 49 in good health and CMV-seronegative. The chain uses TRBV6-5 and TRBJ2-7, with 7 nucleotides matching TRBD1. This CDR3 is CATNPTGSSYEQYF. In DNA, the CDR3 is TGTGCCACCAACCCGACAGGGTCATCCTACGAGCAGTACTTC.